This entry lists 8 T cell receptor beta chains sequenced from one sample in a study of T-cell memory formation after mild COVID-19. From the 5' RACE reads, TCRdb called clonotypes with MiXCR, one entry per CDR3 protein. The data show 45,000 to 55,000 distinct CDR3 sequences, with about 7.3% seen just once and roughly 1.5% held by the top ten. Sequenced material: PBMCs or a T cell subset sorted from them (not recorded which). These TCRs come from a man younger than 35 who had mild COVID-19 (a few samples of this study predate the infection). Cell type and time point are not known.

In this sample, this clonotype turned up a few times. The chain has TRBV7-2 and TRBJ2-3; unclear D gene. The germline V gene has CDR1 SGHTA and CDR2 FQGNSA. The V gene lost 0 bases and the J gene lost 2 bases, with 9 bases spanning the gap. The CDR3 spans 15 residues. The CDR3 DNA reads as TGTGCCAGCAGCTTAGCGGGAACCCACACAGATACGCAGTATTTT. Protein sequence: CASSLAGTHTDTQYF.

The rearrangement uses TRBV19 and TRBJ2-2; no firm D call. Germline V gives CDR1 LNHDA, CDR2 SQIVND (reference sequence). This CDR3 contains 15 residues. V was clipped by 4 bases and J by 1 base, with 10 bases between them. In DNA form, the CDR3 reads TGTGCCAGTAGTAGGATCAGTTTGAACACCGGGGAGCTGTTTTTT. Translated, it gives CASSRISLNTGELFF.

This clonotype has a count of ten or more. The chain recombines TRBV28 with TRBJ1-1; possibly TRBD1 for D (5 bases). The CDR3 loop spans 15 amino acids. Germline-derived CDR1 and CDR2 are MDHEN and SYDVKM. Deletions cut 4 bases from V and 3 bases from J, with 15 bases between. DNA for the CDR3: TGTGCCAGCAGTTCCCTTGGAGGGGCGGACACTGAAGCTTTCTTT. Encoded protein: CASSSLGGADTEAFF.

This clonotype was observed at least ten times. The chain links TRBV5-5 to TRBJ2-7; the D is unclear. The CDR3 runs 13 residues. The germline CDR1 and CDR2 sequences are SGHKS and YYEKEE (reference sequence). The V end lost 4 bases, the J end lost 2 bases, and 10 bases lay between the germline ends. CDR3 in amino acids: CASSPYNPYEQYV. The CDR3 coding sequence is TGTGCCAGCAGCCCTTATAATCCCTACGAGCAGTACGTC.

This clonotype was seen only a few times. This chain links TRBV6-2 or TRBV6-3 with TRBJ1-6, with 7 bases lining up with TRBD1. The CDR3 consists of 14 residues. After removal of 7 bases from V and 5 bases from J, the junction contained 5 bases not matched to a gene. CDR1 is MNHEY and CDR2 is SVGEGT in the germline V gene. As DNA, the CDR3 is TGTGCCAGCAAGGGACAGCCCGATAATTCACCCCTCCACTTT. Translation gives CASKGQPDNSPLHF.

This clonotype was picked up many times. The chain couples TRBV6-5 to TRBJ2-7; possibly TRBD2 for D (5 bases). V dropped 5 bases and J dropped 0 bases, with 14 bases sitting between them. Germline V gene data show CDR1 as MNHEY and CDR2 as SVGAGI. CDR3 length: 15 residues. The DNA of the CDR3 is TGTGCCAGCAGTGAACTAGGCGAGAGCTCCTACGAGCAGTACTTC. This encodes CASSELGESSYEQYF.

The chain links TRBV4-3 to TRBJ1-2; no clear D. Trimming stripped 1 base from V and 4 bases from J, with 10 bases between. The CDR3 loop spans 14 amino acids. Germline V gene sequence: CDR1 LGHNA, CDR2 YSLEER. CDR3 sequence reads: CASSQGVQSYGYTF. The CDR3 bases are TGCGCCAGCAGCCAAGGAGTACAGAGCTATGGCTACACCTTC.

This clonotype was recorded at least ten times. The chain carries TRBV5-1 and TRBJ2-7; 8 positions match TRBD1. The CDR3 consists of 12 residues. V was pared by 3 bases and J by 6 bases, with 2 bases of the junction left unmatched. Germline-derived CDR1 and CDR2 are SGHRS and YFSETQ. The CDR3 nucleotides read TGCGCCAGCAGCTCAGGGGGCCGCGAGCAGTACTTC. This translates into CASSSGGREQYF.